The TCR beta chain under discussion was sequenced for a study of blood T cell repertoires in COVID-19. As for the study in general: The study drew acute and convalescent COVID-19 samples from the United States, Italy and Spain.

Followed over time, Seattle patients had been enrolled while infection was active. Original analysis: It was from reference gene primer amplification that nucleated cell counts were estimated. Produced via immunoSEQ multiplex PCR; TCRdb's table is partial and in-frame only. D and trimming were read from the DNA, whereas the V and J calls and clone size are those reported in that table. The profile shows about 270,000 clones, about 81% of them singletons. Germline assignment: CDR1 SGHTA and CDR2 FQGNSA. Trimming cost V 5 bases and J 0 bases; bases outside gene matches: 5. The CDR3 covers 16 residues. J is TRBJ2-3 and V is TRBV7-2, with 10 positions matching TRBD2. This clonotype was obtained from a human donor with COVID-19, enrolled during active disease. The donor label of this sample is uncertain. Sequenced material: peripheral blood. This chain's CDR3 is CASSARLAGSTDTQYF. In DNA form, the CDR3 reads TGTGCCAGCAGCGCAAGACTAGCGGGTAGCACAGATACGCAGTATTTT. Full variable domain (outside the CDR3, taken from reference TRBV7-2 and TRBJ2-3): GAGVSQSPSNKVTEKGKDVELRCDPISGHTALYWYRQSLGQGLEFLIYFQGNSAPDKSGLPSDRFSAERTGGSVSTLTIQRTQQEDSAVYLCASSARLAGSTDTQYFGPGTRLTVL.